This is a list of T cell receptor beta chains from one sample in a study of blood T cell repertoires in COVID-19. Produced via immunoSEQ multiplex PCR; TCRdb's table is partial and in-frame only. This sample has approximately 150,000 clones, with around 84% found just once. Sample: peripheral blood. Every receptor here comes from a woman aged 55 to 70 with acute or convalescent COVID-19. Both conserved end residues are part of each CDR3. Fields, in order: J gene, clone size, V gene, D gene, CDR3 protein, CDR3 DNA. The D gene is left open where the match is weak. Clone sizes are given selectively: once, few, many, or a class where the clone is expanded.

>TRBJ2-3|-|TRBV10-3|TRBD2
CAIAPSGGSTDTQYF
TGTGCCATCGCCCCCTCGGGGGGTAGCACAGATACGCAGTATTTT
>TRBJ1-3|-|TRBV25-1|TRBD1
CASSAFRGAGNTIYF
TGTGCCAGCAGTGCATTCAGGGGGGCTGGAAACACCATATATTTT
>TRBJ1-2|-|TRBV20-1|-
CSASSNYGYTF
TGCAGTGCTAGCTCTAACTATGGCTACACCTTC
>TRBJ2-7|-|TRBV5-6|-
CASSAMANSYEQYF
TGTGCCAGCAGCGCCATGGCCAACTCCTACGAGCAGTACTTC
>TRBJ1-2|-|TRBV27|-
CASSPQQGHPYGYTF
TGTGCCAGCAGTCCCCAGCAGGGCCACCCCTATGGCTACACCTTC
>TRBJ2-7|-|TRBV28|-
CASSLTGVSSYEQYF
TGTGCCAGCAGTTTAACGGGGGTCAGTTCCTACGAGCAGTACTTC
>TRBJ2-1|-|TRBV9|-
CASSVASGAGAEQFF
TGTGCCAGCAGCGTAGCATCAGGGGCAGGAGCCGAGCAGTTCTTC
>TRBJ2-3|-|TRBV6-5|TRBD1
CASRVDRGVTQYF
TGTGCCAGCAGGGTCGACAGGGGGGTTACGCAGTATTTT
>TRBJ2-3|-|TRBV5-4|TRBD2
CASGTRLAGGTDTQYF
TGTGCCAGCGGAACTAGGCTAGCGGGGGGTACAGATACGCAGTATTTT
>TRBJ2-3|-|TRBV9|TRBD2
CASSETSGGRTDTQYF
TGTGCCAGCAGCGAGACTAGCGGGGGGCGCACAGATACGCAGTATTTT
>TRBJ1-6|-|TRBV30|-
CAWSVHAGTEGNSPLHF
TGTGCCTGGAGTGTTCATGCAGGTACAGAGGGTAATTCACCCCTCCACTTT
>TRBJ1-2|-|TRBV4-3|-
CASSQDSYRNYGYTF
TGCGCCAGCAGCCAAGATAGTTACAGGAACTATGGCTACACCTTC
>TRBJ2-7|-|TRBV18|-
CASSQSTQTGAYEQYF
TGTGCCAGCTCGCAGAGCACTCAGACGGGGGCCTACGAGCAGTACTTC
>TRBJ2-1|-|TRBV18|-
CASSPSKKQFF
TGTGCCAGCTCACCCTCTAAGAAGCAGTTCTTC
>TRBJ1-6|-|TRBV28|-
CASSIPTDPNSPLHF
TGTGCCAGCAGTATACCGACAGACCCCAATTCACCCCTCCACTTT
>TRBJ2-1|-|TRBV7-8|TRBD2
CASSLDRPFLAGDYNEQFF
TGTGCCAGCAGCTTAGACCGGCCCTTTCTAGCGGGGGACTACAATGAGCAGTTCTTC
>TRBJ2-2|-|TRBV27|-
CASSLYRGGELFF
TGTGCCAGCAGTTTATACCGCGGCGGGGAGCTGTTTTTT
>TRBJ1-2|-|TRBV29-1|-
CSVGGGSSNYGYTF
TGCAGCGTTGGCGGGGGATCCTCTAACTATGGCTACACCTTC
>TRBJ1-2|-|TRBV5-1|-
CASSPGQNGYTF
TGCGCCAGCAGCCCAGGACAGAATGGCTACACCTTC
>TRBJ2-2|-|TRBV2|-
CASSRQTNTGELFF
TGTGCCAGCAGTCGACAGACCAACACCGGGGAGCTGTTTTTT
>TRBJ2-2|-|TRBV24-1|-
CATSDPGGAGKAGTGELFF
TGTGCCACCAGTGATCCAGGGGGCGCGGGAAAAGCGGGGACCGGGGAGCTGTTTTTT
>TRBJ1-2|many|TRBV5-5|-
CASTNQVVGYTF
TGTGCCAGCACCAATCAGGTGGTTGGCTACACCTTC
>TRBJ2-3|-|TRBV19|TRBD2
CASSIFSGGTDTQYF
TGTGCCAGTAGTATCTTTAGCGGGGGCACAGATACGCAGTATTTT
>TRBJ1-5|few|TRBV6-5|-
CASSTGLNQPQHF
TGTGCCAGCAGTACAGGGCTCAATCAGCCCCAGCATTTT
>TRBJ2-2|-|TRBV14|-
CASSQEGINTGELFF
TGTGCCAGCAGCCAAGAGGGCATCAACACCGGGGAGCTGTTTTTT
>TRBJ1-2|-|TRBV19|-
CASSIVRSYGYTF
TGTGCCAGTAGTATAGTGAGGTCCTATGGCTACACCTTC
>TRBJ2-2|-|TRBV7-2|TRBD2
CASSLRLAGSNTGELFF
TGTGCCAGCAGCTTAAGGCTAGCGGGGTCGAACACCGGGGAGCTGTTTTTT
>TRBJ2-7|-|TRBV28|-
CASSLPIVAYEQYF
TGTGCCAGCAGTTTACCGATAGTTGCCTACGAGCAGTACTTC
>TRBJ1-1|few|TRBV10-1|-
CASSEGQPTRAFF
TGCGCCAGCAGTGAAGGACAGCCGACAAGGGCTTTCTTT
>TRBJ2-5|few|TRBV7-2|TRBD2
CASSYGLAGIYQETQYF
TGTGCCAGCAGCTACGGACTAGCGGGGATTTACCAAGAGACCCAGTACTTC
>TRBJ2-1|-|TRBV28|-
CASGTYNEQFF
TGTGCCAGCGGGACATACAATGAGCAGTTCTTC
>TRBJ1-1|-|TRBV5-1|-
CASRTDGFSEAFF
TGCGCCAGCAGGACAGACGGGTTCTCAGAAGCTTTCTTT
>TRBJ2-4|-|TRBV19|TRBD2
CASSSTSPKNIQYF
TGTGCCAGTAGTTCGACTAGCCCTAAAAACATTCAGTACTTC
>TRBJ2-5|once|TRBV10-3|TRBD2
CAIRGGFTETQYF
TGTGCCATCAGGGGGGGGTTTACAGAGACCCAGTACTTC
>TRBJ2-3|-|TRBV4-1|TRBD2
CASSQGRGRDTQYF
TGCGCCAGCAGCCAGGGGCGGGGGAGGGATACGCAGTATTTT
>TRBJ2-1|-|TRBV27|TRBD2
CASIRLASSYNEQFF
TGTGCCAGTATTCGACTAGCGAGCTCCTACAATGAGCAGTTCTTC
>TRBJ1-1|-|TRBV5-4|TRBD1
CASSLARQGRGNTEAFF
TGTGCCAGCAGCTTGGCACGACAGGGCCGCGGGAACACTGAAGCTTTCTTT
>TRBJ2-1|-|TRBV9|-
CASSVGGSAYNEQFF
TGTGCCAGCAGCGTAGGGGGTAGCGCCTACAATGAGCAGTTCTTC
>TRBJ1-3|-|TRBV9|-
CASSAGPGSSGNTIYF
TGTGCCAGCAGCGCGGGCCCCGGGAGCTCTGGAAACACCATATATTTT
>TRBJ2-1|-|TRBV20-1|TRBD2
CSASLLAGGVSYNEQFF
TGCAGTGCTAGTTTACTAGCGGGGGGAGTTTCCTACAATGAGCAGTTCTTC